Listed below are T cell receptor beta chains from one sample, sequenced in a study of cytomegalovirus exposure and HLA in healthy donors. Clones were sequenced by immunoSEQ multiplex PCR, and TCRdb holds only the in-frame ones, with some missing. The table records 100,000 to 150,000 clones, roughly 80% of them present only once. The specimen was PBMCs. Source of these receptors: a man in his forties or fifties in good health and CMV-seronegative. The CDR3 runs from the conserved cysteine through the conserved F or W.

V gene: TRBV28; CDR3 protein: CASSLSGGPSYEQYF
V gene: TRBV15; CDR3 protein: CATSRDRRAYGYTF
V gene: TRBV30; CDR3 protein: CAWSVRSTGELFF
V gene: TRBV7-2; CDR3 protein: CASSLGGGSYEQYF
V gene: TRBV19; CDR3 protein: CASSIRGTGANVLTF
V gene: TRBV6-1; CDR3 protein: CASSNGQGSTDTQYF
V gene: TRBV2; CDR3 protein: CATRGGVGSPLHF
V gene: TRBV5-4; CDR3 protein: CASSFRTGTGHGDTIYF
V gene: TRBV13; CDR3 protein: CASSLRSSGGVYNEQFF
V gene: TRBV6-5; CDR3 protein: CASSYSGGGTEAFF
V gene: TRBV6-7; CDR3 protein: CARYPPAQGGNTIYF
V gene: TRBV10-3; CDR3 protein: CAISETFTGKETQYF
V gene: TRBV6-5; CDR3 protein: CASSYGEGGGTGELFF
V gene: TRBV29-1; CDR3 protein: CSGGDRGNPAPAGELFF
V gene: TRBV6-5; CDR3 protein: CASSYSSSPSIDTQYF
V gene: TRBV28; CDR3 protein: CASYRDYEQYF
V gene: TRBV5-4; CDR3 protein: CASSSKTGPSTEAFF
V gene: TRBV5-4; CDR3 protein: CASSPPTRDIQYF
V gene: TRBV2; CDR3 protein: CAGGTGGSEQFF
V gene: TRBV10-1; CDR3 protein: CASSEGTTSERTDTQYF
V gene: TRBV7-8; CDR3 protein: CASSVRQGGQPQHF
V gene: TRBV29-1; CDR3 protein: CSVVDRGDGYTF
V gene: TRBV5-1; CDR3 protein: CASSLGTSGNNEQFF
V gene: TRBV5-4; CDR3 protein: CASSLMVSGVAEQYF
V gene: TRBV28; CDR3 protein: CASSSTTGMNQPQHF
V gene: TRBV20-1; CDR3 protein: CSASPGETQYF
V gene: TRBV9; CDR3 protein: CASSVWATGELFF
V gene: TRBV2; CDR3 protein: CASSPGQGGQPQHF
V gene: TRBV5-6; CDR3 protein: CASRGQGDEQYF
V gene: TRBV7-2; CDR3 protein: CASSLGGRGLEKLFF
V gene: TRBV7-9; CDR3 protein: CASSSQDSFQETQYF
V gene: TRBV30; CDR3 protein: CAWSADRGTNTGELFF
V gene: TRBV6-6; CDR3 protein: CASSTGTSGASLFF
V gene: TRBV7-2; CDR3 protein: CASSPGQAQETQYF
V gene: TRBV21-1; CDR3 protein: CASSKARVGNEQFF
V gene: TRBV6-1; CDR3 protein: CATYRGPYNEQFF
V gene: TRBV6-5; CDR3 protein: CASSPSGGYEQYF
V gene: TRBV5-1; CDR3 protein: CASRTGGGEKLFF
V gene: TRBV9; CDR3 protein: CASSVEGGSSSTDTQYF
V gene: TRBV5-6; CDR3 protein: CASSGGKRAFGYTF
V gene: TRBV7-7; CDR3 protein: CASSLPPRQGAGETQYF
V gene: TRBV18; CDR3 protein: CASSPPGGVANYGYTF
V gene: TRBV27; CDR3 protein: CASSLRGQNGYTF
V gene: TRBV7-8; CDR3 protein: CATRTGGGNTEAFF
V gene: TRBV18; CDR3 protein: CASSDRRDKEVHTF
V gene: TRBV5-1; CDR3 protein: CASSLPLAGGTGELFF
V gene: TRBV11-3; CDR3 protein: CASSDGSRGTTDTQYF
V gene: TRBV29-1; CDR3 protein: CSVEDRGSGDTQYF
V gene: TRBV19; CDR3 protein: CASSISLNTEAFF
V gene: TRBV7-8; CDR3 protein: CASSLVVGQGAYEQYF
V gene: TRBV13; CDR3 protein: CASSLVARGYEQYF
V gene: TRBV5-1; CDR3 protein: CASSHSAGGTDTQYF
V gene: TRBV2; CDR3 protein: CASSGEQGVGNTIYF
V gene: TRBV5-1; CDR3 protein: CASSLGGWSQPQHF
V gene: TRBV10-3; CDR3 protein: CAISRAGQGGEKLFF